Each of the 3 T cell receptor beta chains below was sequenced from the same sample in a study of vaccination effects on CD4 cells after COVID-19 (dated by TCRdb to between 2021 and 2022). These TCRs are of unknown antigen specificity. The library was generated by the immunoSEQ multiplex PCR assay. The clones in this table, taken by TCRdb from immuneACCESS, are in-frame only. Not every clone is retained; where verified, under half of the shortfall comes from an unresolved V gene, and the cause of the rest is unknown. For this sample the table gives roughly 59,000 clones, of which roughly three quarters were detected only once. The ten largest clones capture about 2.1% of the sample. The ViraFEST assay stimulated PBMC with viral peptide pools and then used TCR sequencing to identify antigen-specific CD4+ T cell clonotypes by expansion. After 10 to 11 days of culture, CD4+ T cells were isolated with the EasySep CD4+ T cell isolation kit. Participants received two doses of either the BNT162b2 or the mRNA-1273 mRNA SARS-CoV-2 vaccine.

The sequencing here drew on CD4+ T cells from PBMCs cultured with HCoV-OC43 spike peptides, taken after COVID-19 vaccination. Reading the label with the study, this specimen's cell subset or site is: HCoV-OC43 spike overlapping peptide pool stimulation. The source is a human donor who received a COVID-19 vaccine.

The rearrangement joins TRBV6-6 to TRBJ2-6; the match to TRBD1 covers 9 bases. Germline V gene data show CDR1 as MNHNY and CDR2 as SVGAGI (reference sequence). Germline trimming cut 6 bases from V and 4 bases from J; bases unmatched to any gene: 10. The CDR3 is 17 residues long. The CDR3 sequence: CASRRQGVASGANVLTF. CDR3 nucleotide sequence: TGTGCCAGCAGGCGACAGGGGGTGGCTTCCGGGGCCAACGTCCTGACTTTC.

This rearrangement joins TRBV11-3 to TRBJ1-1; 7 bases map to TRBD1. The CDR3 loop spans 13 amino acids. Germline CDR1 and CDR2: SGHNT and YENEEA. With 6 bases clipped from V and 2 bases from J, the junction kept 3 bases outside the gene matches. Here the CDR3 DNA reads TGTGCCAGCAGTCGACAGGGTAACACTGAAGCTTTCTTT. It encodes CASSRQGNTEAFF.

The chain links TRBV25-1 to TRBJ1-3; no clear D gene. Trimming stripped 10 bases from V and 0 bases from J, with 13 bases between. Germline V gene sequence: CDR1 MGHDK, CDR2 SYGVNS. This CDR3 has 14 amino acids. CDR3 sequence reads: CATRDGYSGNTIYF. In DNA, the CDR3 is TGTGCCACCAGAGACGGCTACTCTGGAAACACCATATATTTT.